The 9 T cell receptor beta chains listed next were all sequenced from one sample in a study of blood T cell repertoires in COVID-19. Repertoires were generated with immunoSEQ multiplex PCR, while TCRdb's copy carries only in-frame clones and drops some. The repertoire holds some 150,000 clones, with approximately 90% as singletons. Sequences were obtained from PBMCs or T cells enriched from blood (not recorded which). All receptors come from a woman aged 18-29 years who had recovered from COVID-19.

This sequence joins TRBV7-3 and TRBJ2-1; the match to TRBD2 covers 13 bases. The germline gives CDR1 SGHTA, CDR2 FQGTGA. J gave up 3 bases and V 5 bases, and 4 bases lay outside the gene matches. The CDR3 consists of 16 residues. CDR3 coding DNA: TGTGCCAGCAGCCCACGGACTAGCGGGAGCTACAATGAGCAGTTCTTC. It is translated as CASSPRTSGSYNEQFF.

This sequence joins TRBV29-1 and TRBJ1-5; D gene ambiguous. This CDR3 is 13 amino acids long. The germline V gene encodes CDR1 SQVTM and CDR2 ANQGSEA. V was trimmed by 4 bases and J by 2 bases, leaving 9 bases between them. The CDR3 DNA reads TGCAGCGTTGGCCACGGGGGCAATCAGCCCCAGCATTTT. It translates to CSVGHGGNQPQHF.

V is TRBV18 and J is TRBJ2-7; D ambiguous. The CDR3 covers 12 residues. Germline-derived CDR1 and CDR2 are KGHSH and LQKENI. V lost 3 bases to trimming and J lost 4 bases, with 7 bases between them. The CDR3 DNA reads TGTGCCAGCTCACCGACTTCGTACGAGCAGTACTTC. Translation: CASSPTSYEQYF.

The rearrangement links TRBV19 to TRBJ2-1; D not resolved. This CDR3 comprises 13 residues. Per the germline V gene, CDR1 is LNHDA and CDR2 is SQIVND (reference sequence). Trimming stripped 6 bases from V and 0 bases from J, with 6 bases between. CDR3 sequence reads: CASSVYSYNEQFF. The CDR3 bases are TGTGCCAGTAGCGTCTACTCCTACAATGAGCAGTTCTTC. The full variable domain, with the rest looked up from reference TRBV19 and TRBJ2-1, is DGGITQSPKYLFRKEGQNVTLSCEQNLNHDAMYWYRQDPGQGLRLIYYSQIVNDFQKGDIAEGYSVSREKKESFPLTVTSAQKNPTAFYLCASSVYSYNEQFFGPGTRLTVL.

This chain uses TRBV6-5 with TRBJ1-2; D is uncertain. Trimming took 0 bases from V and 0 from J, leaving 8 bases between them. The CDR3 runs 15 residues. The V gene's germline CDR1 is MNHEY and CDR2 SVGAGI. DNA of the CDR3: TGTGCCAGCAGTTACTCGATAGCGGCTAACTATGGCTACACCTTC. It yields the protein CASSYSIAANYGYTF.

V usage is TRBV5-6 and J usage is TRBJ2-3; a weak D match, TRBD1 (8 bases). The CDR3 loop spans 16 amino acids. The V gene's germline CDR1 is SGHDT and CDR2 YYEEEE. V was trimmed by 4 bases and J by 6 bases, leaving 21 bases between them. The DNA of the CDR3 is TGTGCCAGCAGCCCCCAGCGGGACAGGTTGGGGGATACGCAGTATTTT. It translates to CASSPQRDRLGDTQYF. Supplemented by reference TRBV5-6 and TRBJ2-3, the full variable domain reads DAGVTQSPTHLIKTRGQQVTLRCSPKSGHDTVSWYQQALGQGPQFIFQYYEEEERQRGNFPDRFSGHQFPNYSSELNVNALLLGDSALYLCASSPQRDRLGDTQYFGPGTRLTVL.

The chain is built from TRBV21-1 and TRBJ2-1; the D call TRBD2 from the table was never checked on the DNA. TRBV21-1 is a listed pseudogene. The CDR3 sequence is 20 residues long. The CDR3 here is CASSKGSNQVIKSSYNEQFF. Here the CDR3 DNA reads TGTGCCAGCAGCAAAGGGTCTAACCAAGTCATTAAGAGCTCCTACAATGAGCAGTTCTTC.

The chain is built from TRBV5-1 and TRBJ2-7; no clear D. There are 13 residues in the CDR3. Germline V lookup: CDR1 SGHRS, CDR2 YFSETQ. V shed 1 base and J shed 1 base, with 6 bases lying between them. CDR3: CASSLLGSYEQYF. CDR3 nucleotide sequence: TGCGCCAGCAGCTTGCTAGGATCCTACGAGCAGTACTTC.

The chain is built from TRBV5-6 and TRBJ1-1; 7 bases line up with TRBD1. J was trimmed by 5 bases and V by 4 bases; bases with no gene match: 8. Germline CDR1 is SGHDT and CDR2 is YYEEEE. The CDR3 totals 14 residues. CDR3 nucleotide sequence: TGTGCCAGCAGCAAAACAGGGGAAGGTACTGAAGCTTTCTTT. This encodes CASSKTGEGTEAFF.